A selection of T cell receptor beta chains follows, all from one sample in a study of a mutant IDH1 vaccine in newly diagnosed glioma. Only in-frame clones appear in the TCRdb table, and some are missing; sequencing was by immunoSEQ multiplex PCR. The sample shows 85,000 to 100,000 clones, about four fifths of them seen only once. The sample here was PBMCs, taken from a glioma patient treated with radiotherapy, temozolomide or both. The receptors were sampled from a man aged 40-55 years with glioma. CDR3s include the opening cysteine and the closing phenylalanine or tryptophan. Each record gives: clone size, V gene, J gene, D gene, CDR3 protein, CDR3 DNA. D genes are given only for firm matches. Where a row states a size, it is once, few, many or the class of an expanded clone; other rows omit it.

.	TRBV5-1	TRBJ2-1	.	CASSSLTGNEQFF	TGCGCCAGCAGCTCTCTAACGGGGAATGAGCAGTTCTTC
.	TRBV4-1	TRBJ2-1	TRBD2	CASSQDGRGGLEQFF	TGCGCCAGCAGCCAAGATGGGCGGGGGGGCCTTGAGCAGTTCTTC
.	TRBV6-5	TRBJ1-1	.	CASSSFRMNTEAFF	TGTGCCAGCAGTTCGTTCAGAATGAACACTGAAGCTTTCTTT
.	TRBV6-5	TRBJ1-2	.	CASSYTLGLGGYTF	TGTGCCAGCAGTTACACCCTCGGACTAGGAGGCTACACCTTC
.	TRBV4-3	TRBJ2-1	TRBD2	CASSQERGGLAFF	TGCGCCAGCAGCCAAGAGCGGGGGGGGCTGGCTTTCTTC
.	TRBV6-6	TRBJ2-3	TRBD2	CASSLAGRSTDTQYF	TGTGCCAGCAGTTTAGCGGGACGTAGCACAGATACGCAGTATTTT
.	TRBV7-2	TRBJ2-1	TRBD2	CASSPLAGGWNEQFF	TGTGCCAGCAGCCCTCTAGCGGGGGGGTGGAATGAGCAGTTCTTC
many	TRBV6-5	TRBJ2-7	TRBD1	CASSPRTGNYEQYF	TGTGCCAGCAGTCCCCGGACAGGGAACTACGAGCAGTACTTC
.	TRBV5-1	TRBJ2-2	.	CASSLEVGRELFF	TGCGCCAGCAGCTTGGAAGTGGGGCGAGAGCTGTTTTTT
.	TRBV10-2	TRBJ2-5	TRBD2	CASTPSGGAGETQYF	TGCGCCAGCACCCCGAGCGGGGGGGCGGGGGAGACCCAGTACTTC
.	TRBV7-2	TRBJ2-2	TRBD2	CASRTPGLAGLGTGELFF	TGTGCCAGCAGGACTCCGGGACTAGCGGGCCTCGGCACCGGGGAGCTGTTTTTT
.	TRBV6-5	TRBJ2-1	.	CASGGGEQFF	TGTGCCAGCGGAGGAGGTGAGCAGTTCTTC
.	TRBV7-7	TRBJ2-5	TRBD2	CASGRETQYF	TGTGCTAGCGGGAGGGAGACCCAGTACTTC
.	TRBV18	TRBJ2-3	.	CASSPLVASTDTQYF	TGTGCCAGCTCACCCCTGGTAGCTAGCACAGATACGCAGTATTTT
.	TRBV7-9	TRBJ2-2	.	CASSKGLKLSRGELFF	TGTGCCAGCAGCAAAGGCCTTAAGCTTTCTAGGGGGGAGCTGTTTTTT
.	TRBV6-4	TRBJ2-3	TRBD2	CASSDWDYHKDTQYF	TGTGCCAGCAGTGACTGGGACTATCATAAAGATACGCAGTATTTT
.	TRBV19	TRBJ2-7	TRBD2	CASSHSGEAYEQYF	TGTGCCAGTAGCCATAGCGGGGAGGCCTACGAGCAGTACTTC
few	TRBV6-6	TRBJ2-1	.	CASSRRRDSYNEQFF	TGTGCCAGCAGCCGTAGGAGGGACAGCTACAATGAGCAGTTCTTC
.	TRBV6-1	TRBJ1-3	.	CASRGDRVGNTIYF	TGTGCCAGCAGGGGGGACCGGGTCGGAAACACCATATATTTT
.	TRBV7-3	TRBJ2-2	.	CASSLSGSSGGELFF	TGTGCCAGCAGCTTATCCGGGAGTAGTGGCGGGGAGCTGTTTTTT
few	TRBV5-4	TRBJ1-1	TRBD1	CASSLDRGYGFF	TGTGCCAGCAGCTTGGACAGGGGGTATGGTTTCTTT
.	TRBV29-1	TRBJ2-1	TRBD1	CSVRQGDLVLQFF	TGCAGCGTAAGACAGGGGGATTTGGTTTTGCAGTTCTTC
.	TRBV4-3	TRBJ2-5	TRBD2	CASSQERRGGETQYF	TGCGCCAGCAGCCAAGAACGGCGGGGGGGGGAGACCCAGTACTTC
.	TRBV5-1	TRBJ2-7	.	CASSLEGRVVYEQYF	TGCGCCAGCAGCTTGGAGGGCAGGGTAGTATACGAGCAGTACTTC
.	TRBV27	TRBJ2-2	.	CASSLTRVNTGELFF	TGTGCCAGCAGTTTAACCAGGGTGAACACCGGGGAGCTGTTTTTT
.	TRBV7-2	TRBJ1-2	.	CASSTGRGAGYTF	TGTGCCAGCAGCACCGGGAGGGGGGCTGGCTACACCTTC